Below, 14 T cell receptor beta chains from the same sample are listed, as sequenced in a study of cytomegalovirus exposure and HLA in healthy donors. The PCR employed 60 Vbeta primers together with 13 Jbeta primers. The protocol was immunoSEQ multiplex PCR, while the TCRdb copy is restricted to in-frame clones and leaves out a portion. The profile covers some 140,000 clones, with more than 70% appearing a single time and approximately 4% taken by the ten largest. The sample consisted of PBMCs. Receptors were obtained from a man aged 45-60 years in good health and CMV-seropositive.

This clone has ten or more counts. The V call is TRBV5-1, the J call TRBJ1-4; possibly TRBD1 for D (5 bases). With 3 bases removed from V and 7 bases from J, the gap between germline ends came to 10 bases. CDR1 and CDR2 from the germline V gene are SGHRS and YFSETQ. This CDR3 is built from 13 residues. The CDR3 spells CASSSQGGEKLFF. As DNA, the CDR3 is TGCGCCAGCAGCTCTCAGGGAGGTGAAAAACTGTTTTTT.

The rearrangement links TRBV11-3 to TRBJ2-5; D gene ambiguous. The CDR3 loop spans 12 amino acids. Trimming removed 3 bases at V and 5 bases at J, with 7 bases between. Germline-derived CDR1 and CDR2 are SGHNT and YENEEA. The DNA for the CDR3 is TGTGCCAGCAGCTTGCGTATGGAGACCCAGTACTTC. Protein: CASSLRMETQYF.

The genes are TRBV7-9 and TRBJ2-7; 8 bases line up with TRBD2. V was clipped by 2 bases and J by 5 bases; unmatched bases: 5. The CDR3 is 14 residues long. CDR1 is SEHNR and CDR2 is FQNEAQ in the germline V gene (reference sequence). The CDR3 DNA follows: TGTGCCAGCAGCTTAAGCGGGAGTCGGGACGAGCAGTACTTC. It codes for CASSLSGSRDEQYF.

This sequence joins TRBV6-5 and TRBJ2-2, with D uncertain. Germline values: CDR1 MNHEY, CDR2 SVGAGI. The CDR3 consists of 14 residues. Trimming cost V 7 bases and J 0 bases, with 9 bases left between them. CDR3 bases: TGTGCCAGCAAGGAGCGTCCGAACACCGGGGAGCTGTTTTTT. Protein sequence: CASKERPNTGELFF.

This chain joins TRBV12-2 and TRBJ2-7; TRBD1 is taken as the D call from the table, unchecked against the DNA. TRBV12-2 is an annotated pseudogene. The CDR3 consists of 15 residues. CDR3 region: CASRLLPGITYEQYF. The CDR3 nucleotides are TGTGCAAGTCGCTTACTTCCAGGGATCACCTACGAGCAGTACTTC.

CDR3 region: CASSFAAGGQETQYF. CDR3 nucleotide sequence: TGTGCCAGCAGCTTTGCCGCGGGGGGACAAGAGACCCAGTACTTC. The chain has TRBV5-4 and TRBJ2-5, with TRBD2 identical over 8 bases. CDR1 SGHNT and CDR2 YYREEE come from the germline V gene (reference sequence). J gave up 2 bases and V 2 bases, and 5 bases lay outside the gene matches. CDR3 length: 15 residues.

This chain uses TRBV2 with TRBJ2-1, with 9 bases lining up with TRBD1. V shed 5 bases, J shed 7 bases, and the junction held 6 bases outside the gene matches. This CDR3 region has 14 residues. Per the germline V gene, CDR1 is SNHLY and CDR2 is FYNNEI. The CDR3 nucleotides are TGTGCCAGCAGTACAGGGACAGGGAAGAATGAGCAGTTCTTC. This translates into CASSTGTGKNEQFF.

This sequence joins TRBV2 and TRBJ2-6; 8 bases agree with TRBD1. Germline CDR1 is SNHLY and CDR2 is FYNNEI. CDR3 length: 17 amino acids. The ends lost 10 bases at V and 0 bases at J; junction bases unmatched: 11. CDR3 amino acids: CATVHATGVSGANVLTF. The DNA of the CDR3 is TGTGCCACCGTCCATGCGACAGGGGTCTCTGGGGCCAACGTCCTGACTTTC.

This clone was seen only once. The chain recombines TRBV29-1 with TRBJ1-1; D is uncertain. The V gene lost 2 bases and the J gene lost 3 bases, with 13 bases spanning the gap. CDR3 length: 14 residues. Germline V gene sequence: CDR1 SQVTM, CDR2 ANQGSEA. The CDR3 here is CSVESRIMDTEAFF. The CDR3 bases are TGCAGCGTTGAATCCAGGATAATGGACACTGAAGCTTTCTTT.

This clone turned up a few times. The chain employs TRBV11-3 and TRBJ2-1; D not certain. The CDR3 covers 12 residues. V was shortened by 0 bases and J by 7 bases, with 4 bases between the two germline ends. The germline gives CDR1 SGHNT, CDR2 YENEEA. CDR3 protein: CASSLERNEQFF. In nucleotides, the CDR3 is TGTGCCAGCAGCTTAGAGCGGAATGAGCAGTTCTTC.

V is TRBV30 and J is TRBJ2-7; D is perhaps TRBD2 (5 bases). Trimming shortened V by 0 bases and J by 3 bases, and 12 bases separated the two germline ends. Germline lookup yields CDR1 GTSNPN and CDR2 SVGIG (reference sequence). The CDR3 contains 14 residues. DNA for the CDR3: TGTGCCTGGAGTGTACTCCACGCGGGCTACGAGCAGTACTTC. Its translation: CAWSVLHAGYEQYF.

This clone has just a few counts. The germline gene is not matched at one end of the junction; a read error may be the cause. The gene calls are TRBV7-9 and TRBJ1-1, with D possibly matching TRBD1 (5 bases). This CDR3 is built from 13 residues. Germline assignment: CDR1 SEHNR and CDR2 FQNEAQ (reference sequence). The CDR3 reads CSSSIDSHTEAFF. Written as DNA, the CDR3 is TGTTCCAGCAGCATCGACAGCCACACTGAAGCTTTCTTT.

The CDR3 region is CASSQGEQGRGETQYF. The CDR3 DNA reads TGTGCCAGCAGCCAGGGGGAGCAGGGGAGGGGGGAGACCCAGTACTTC. This chain uses TRBV4-2 with TRBJ2-5, with D perhaps TRBD2 (7 bases). CDR1 is LGHNA and CDR2 is YNFKEQ in the germline V gene. The V end was cut by 3 bases, the J end by 5 bases, with 19 bases between. The CDR3 is made up of 16 amino acids.

This sequence joins TRBV2 and TRBJ1-2; D gene unclear. V was shortened by 7 bases and J by 2 bases, with 8 bases between the two germline ends. This CDR3 comprises 12 residues. Germline lookup yields CDR1 SNHLY and CDR2 FYNNEI. The CDR3 here is CASKTPNYGYTF. The DNA for the CDR3 is TGTGCCAGCAAGACACCCAACTATGGCTACACCTTC. Filled out from reference TRBV2 and TRBJ1-2, the complete variable domain reads EPEVTQTPSHQVTQMGQEVILRCVPISNHLYFYWYRQILGQKVEFLVSFYNNEISEKSEIFDDQFSVERPDGSNFTLKIRSTKLEDSAMYFCASKTPNYGYTFGSGTRLTVV.